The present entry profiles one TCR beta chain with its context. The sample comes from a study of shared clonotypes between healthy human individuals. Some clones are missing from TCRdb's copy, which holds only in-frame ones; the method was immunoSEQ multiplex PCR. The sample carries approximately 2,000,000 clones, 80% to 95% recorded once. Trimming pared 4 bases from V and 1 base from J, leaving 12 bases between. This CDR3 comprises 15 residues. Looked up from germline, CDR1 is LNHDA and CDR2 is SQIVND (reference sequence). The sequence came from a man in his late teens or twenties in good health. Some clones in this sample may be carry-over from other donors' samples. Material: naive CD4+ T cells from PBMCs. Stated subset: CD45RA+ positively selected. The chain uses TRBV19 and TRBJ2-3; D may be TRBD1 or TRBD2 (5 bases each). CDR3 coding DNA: TGTGCCAGTAGTAAGTGGGACGCTGGCACAGATACGCAGTATTTT. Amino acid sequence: CASSKWDAGTDTQYF.